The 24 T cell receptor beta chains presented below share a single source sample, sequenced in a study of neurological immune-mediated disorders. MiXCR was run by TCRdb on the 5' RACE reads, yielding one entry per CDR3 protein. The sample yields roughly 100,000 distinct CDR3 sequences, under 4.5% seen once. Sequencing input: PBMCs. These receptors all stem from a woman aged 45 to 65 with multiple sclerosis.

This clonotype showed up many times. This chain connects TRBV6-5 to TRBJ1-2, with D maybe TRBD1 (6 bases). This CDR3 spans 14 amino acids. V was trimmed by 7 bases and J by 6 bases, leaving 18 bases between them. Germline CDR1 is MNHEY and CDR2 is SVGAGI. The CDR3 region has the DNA TGTGCCAGCACCCGGGGGGGCGCGTTAAATGGCTACACCTTC. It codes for CASTRGGALNGYTF.

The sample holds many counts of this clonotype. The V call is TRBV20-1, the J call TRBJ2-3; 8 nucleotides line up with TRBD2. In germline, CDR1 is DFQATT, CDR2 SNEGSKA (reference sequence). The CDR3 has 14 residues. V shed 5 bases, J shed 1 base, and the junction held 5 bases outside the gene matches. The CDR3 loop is CSAPPLAGTDTQYF. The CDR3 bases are TGCAGTGCTCCCCCACTAGCGGGCACAGATACGCAGTATTTT.

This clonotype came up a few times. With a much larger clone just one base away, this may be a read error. CDR3 DNA sequence: TGTGACAGCAGGACGGGTGGCGATGAGCAGTTCTTC. As protein: CDSRTGGDEQFF. This rearrangement joins TRBV7-9 to TRBJ2-1; D unclear. This CDR3 has 12 amino acids. CDR1 is SEHNR and CDR2 is FQNEAQ in the germline V gene (reference sequence).

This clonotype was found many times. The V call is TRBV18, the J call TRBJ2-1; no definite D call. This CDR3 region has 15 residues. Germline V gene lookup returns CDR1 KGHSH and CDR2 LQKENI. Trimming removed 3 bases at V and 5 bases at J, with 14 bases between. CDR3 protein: CASSPGLGIHNEQFF. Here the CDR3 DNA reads TGTGCCAGCTCACCGGGTCTGGGGATCCACAATGAGCAGTTCTTC.

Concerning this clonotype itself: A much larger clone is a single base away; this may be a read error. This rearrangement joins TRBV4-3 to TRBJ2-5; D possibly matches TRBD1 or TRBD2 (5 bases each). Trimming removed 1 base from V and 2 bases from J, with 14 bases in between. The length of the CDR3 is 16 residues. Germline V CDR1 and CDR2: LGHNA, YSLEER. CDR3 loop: CASSQAGPWGQETQYF. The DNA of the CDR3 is TGCGCCAGCAGCCAAGCGGGACCGTGGGGGCAAGAGACCCAGTACTTC.

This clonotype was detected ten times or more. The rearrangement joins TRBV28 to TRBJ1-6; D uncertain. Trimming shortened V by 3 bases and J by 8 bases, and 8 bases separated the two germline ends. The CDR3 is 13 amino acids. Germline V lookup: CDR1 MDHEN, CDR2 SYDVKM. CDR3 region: CASSLGWDSPLHF. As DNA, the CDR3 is TGTGCCAGCAGTTTGGGCTGGGATTCACCCCTCCACTTT.

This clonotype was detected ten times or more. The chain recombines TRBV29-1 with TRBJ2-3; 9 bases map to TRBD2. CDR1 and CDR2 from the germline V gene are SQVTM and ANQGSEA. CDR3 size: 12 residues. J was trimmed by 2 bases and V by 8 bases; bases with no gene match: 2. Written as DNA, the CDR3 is TGCAGCAAGCGGGGGGACACAGATACGCAGTATTTT. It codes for CSKRGDTDTQYF.

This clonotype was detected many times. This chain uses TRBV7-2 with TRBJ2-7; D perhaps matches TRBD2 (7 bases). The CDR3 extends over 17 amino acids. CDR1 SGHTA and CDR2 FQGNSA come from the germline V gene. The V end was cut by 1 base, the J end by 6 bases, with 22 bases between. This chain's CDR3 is CASSLVHRGALGPEQYF. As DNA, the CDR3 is TGTGCCAGCAGCTTAGTTCATCGGGGGGCTCTGGGGCCCGAGCAGTACTTC.

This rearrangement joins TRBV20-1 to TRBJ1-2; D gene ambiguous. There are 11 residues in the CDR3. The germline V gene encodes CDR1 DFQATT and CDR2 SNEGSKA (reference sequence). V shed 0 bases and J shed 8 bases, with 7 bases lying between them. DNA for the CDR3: TGCAGTGCTAGAGAACAGCGGGGCTACACCTTC. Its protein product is CSAREQRGYTF.

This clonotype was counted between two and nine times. CDR3 region: CSVGGGVVQYF. In DNA form, the CDR3 reads TGCAGCGTTGGTGGGGGGGTTGTTCAGTACTTC. The chain is built from TRBV29-1 and TRBJ2-4, with 7 bases aligning to TRBD2. Trimming took 4 bases from V and 11 from J; bases not matched to a gene: 5. This CDR3 has 11 amino acids. CDR1 and CDR2 (germline): SQVTM, ANQGSEA.

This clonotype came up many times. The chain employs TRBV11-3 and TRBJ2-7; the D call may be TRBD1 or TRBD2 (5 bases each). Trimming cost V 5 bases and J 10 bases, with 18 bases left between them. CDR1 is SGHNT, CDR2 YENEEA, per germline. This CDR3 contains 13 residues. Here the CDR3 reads CASSQTGTTYQYF. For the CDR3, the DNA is TGTGCCAGCAGCCAGACCGGGACCACATACCAGTACTTC.

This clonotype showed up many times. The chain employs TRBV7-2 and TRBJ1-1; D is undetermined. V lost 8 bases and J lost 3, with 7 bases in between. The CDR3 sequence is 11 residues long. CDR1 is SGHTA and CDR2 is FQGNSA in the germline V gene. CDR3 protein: CASVRHTEAFF. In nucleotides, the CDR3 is TGTGCCAGCGTCAGGCACACTGAAGCTTTCTTT.

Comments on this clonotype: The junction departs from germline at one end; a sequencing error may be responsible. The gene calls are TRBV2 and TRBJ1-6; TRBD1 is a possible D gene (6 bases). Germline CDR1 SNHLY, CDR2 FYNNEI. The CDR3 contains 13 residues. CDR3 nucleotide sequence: TGTGCCAGCGGGACATGGGGAGGTTCAACCCTCAACTTT. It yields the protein CASGTWGGSTLNF. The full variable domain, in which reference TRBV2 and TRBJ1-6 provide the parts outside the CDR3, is EPEVTQTPSHQVTQMGQEVILRCVPISNHLYFYWYRQILGQKVEFLVSFYNNEISEKSEIFDDQFSVERPDGSNFTLKIRSTKLEDSAMYFCASGTWGGSTLNFGNGTRLTVT.

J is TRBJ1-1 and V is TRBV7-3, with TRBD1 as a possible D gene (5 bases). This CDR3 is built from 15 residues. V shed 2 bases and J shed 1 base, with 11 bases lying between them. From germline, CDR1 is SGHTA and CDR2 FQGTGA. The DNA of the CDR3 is TGTGCCAGCAGCTTATCAGGGCAGCAGAACACTGAAGCTTTCTTT. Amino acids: CASSLSGQQNTEAFF.

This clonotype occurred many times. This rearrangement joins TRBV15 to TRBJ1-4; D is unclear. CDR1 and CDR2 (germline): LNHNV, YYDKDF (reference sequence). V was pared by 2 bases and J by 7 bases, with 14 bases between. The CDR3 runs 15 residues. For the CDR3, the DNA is TGTGCCACCAGCAGAAATCGGAGGGCAGGTGAAAAACTGTTTTTT. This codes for CATSRNRRAGEKLFF.

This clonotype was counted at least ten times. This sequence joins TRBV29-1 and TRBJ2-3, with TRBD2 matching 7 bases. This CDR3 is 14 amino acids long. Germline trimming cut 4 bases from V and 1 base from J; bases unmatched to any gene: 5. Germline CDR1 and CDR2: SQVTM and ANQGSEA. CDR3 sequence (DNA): TGCAGCGTTGTCCTGGCGGGGGGCACAGATACGCAGTATTTT. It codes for CSVVLAGGTDTQYF.

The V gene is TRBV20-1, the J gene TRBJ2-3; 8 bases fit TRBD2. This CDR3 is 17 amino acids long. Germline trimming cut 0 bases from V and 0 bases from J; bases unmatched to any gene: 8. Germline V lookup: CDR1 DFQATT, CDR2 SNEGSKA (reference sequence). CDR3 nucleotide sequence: TGCAGTGCTAGAGAAAGAGTTAGCGGGGAAAGCACAGATACGCAGTATTTT. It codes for CSARERVSGESTDTQYF.

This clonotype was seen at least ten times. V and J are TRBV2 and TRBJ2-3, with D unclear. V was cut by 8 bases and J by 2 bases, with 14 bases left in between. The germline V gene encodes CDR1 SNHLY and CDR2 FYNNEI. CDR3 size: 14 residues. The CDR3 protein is CASHISPFTDTQYF. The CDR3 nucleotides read TGTGCCAGCCACATCAGCCCATTCACAGATACGCAGTATTTT. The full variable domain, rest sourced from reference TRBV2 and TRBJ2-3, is EPEVTQTPSHQVTQMGQEVILRCVPISNHLYFYWYRQILGQKVEFLVSFYNNEISEKSEIFDDQFSVERPDGSNFTLKIRSTKLEDSAMYFCASHISPFTDTQYFGPGTRLTVL.

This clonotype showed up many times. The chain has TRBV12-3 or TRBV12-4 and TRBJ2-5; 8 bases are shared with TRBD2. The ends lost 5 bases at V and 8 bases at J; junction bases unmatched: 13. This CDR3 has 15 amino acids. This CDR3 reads CASSLSIAGKRTQYF. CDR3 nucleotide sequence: TGTGCCAGCAGTCTCTCCATAGCGGGGAAGAGAACCCAGTACTTC.

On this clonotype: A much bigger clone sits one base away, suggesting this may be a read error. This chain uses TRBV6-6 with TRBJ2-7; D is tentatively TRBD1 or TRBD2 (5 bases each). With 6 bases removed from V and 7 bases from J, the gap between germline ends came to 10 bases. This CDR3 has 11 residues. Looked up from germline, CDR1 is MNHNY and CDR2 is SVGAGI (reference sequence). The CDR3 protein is CASSPWGEQYF. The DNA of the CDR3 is TGTGCCAGCAGCCCATGGGGGGAGCAGTACTTC.

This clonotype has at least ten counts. The CDR3, as DNA: TGTGCCAGCAGCTTATCGCGGGCAGGAGGAAATGAAAAACTGTTTTTT. Protein product: CASSLSRAGGNEKLFF. The chain carries TRBV7-6 and TRBJ1-4; D is unclear. Germline V gene sequence: CDR1 SGHVS, CDR2 FNYEAQ. V lost 2 bases, J lost 5 bases, and 15 bases lay in between. The CDR3 contains 16 residues.

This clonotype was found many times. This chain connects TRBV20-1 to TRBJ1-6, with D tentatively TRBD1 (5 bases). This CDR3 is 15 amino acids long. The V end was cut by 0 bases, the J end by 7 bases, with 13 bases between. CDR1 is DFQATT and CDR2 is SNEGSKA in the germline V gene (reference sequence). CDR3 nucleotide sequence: TGCAGTGCTAGAGAGTTGGGGACGGGAAATTCACCCCTCCACTTT. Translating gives CSARELGTGNSPLHF.

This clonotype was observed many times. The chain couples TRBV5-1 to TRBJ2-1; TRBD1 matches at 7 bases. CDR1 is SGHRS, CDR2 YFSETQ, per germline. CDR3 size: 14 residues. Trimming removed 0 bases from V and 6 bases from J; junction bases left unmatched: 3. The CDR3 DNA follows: TGCGCCAGCAGCTTGGCCGACAGGGTCAATGAGCAGTTCTTC. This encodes CASSLADRVNEQFF.

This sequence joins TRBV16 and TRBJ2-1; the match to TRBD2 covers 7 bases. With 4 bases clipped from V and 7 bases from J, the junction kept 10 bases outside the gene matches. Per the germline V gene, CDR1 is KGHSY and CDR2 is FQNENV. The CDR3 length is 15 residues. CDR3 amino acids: CASSPGKRGVNEQFF. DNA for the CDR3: TGTGCCAGCAGCCCAGGGAAGCGGGGAGTAAATGAGCAGTTCTTC.